This T cell receptor (beta chain) was recorded in a study of blood T cell repertoires in COVID-19. As processed by the authors: The assay estimated nucleated cells by amplifying reference gene primers. Produced via immunoSEQ multiplex PCR; TCRdb's table is partial and in-frame only. V and J calls and clone size follow that table, whereas D and trimming were derived from the DNA. The repertoire holds about 370,000 clones, with around 90% as singletons. This CDR3 is 16 amino acids long. The V gene end was trimmed by 4 bases and the J gene end by 7 bases; junction bases not matched to a gene: 13. CDR1 is SEHNR, CDR2 FQNEAQ, per germline (reference sequence).

The sample consisted of peripheral blood. This chain uses TRBV7-9 with TRBJ1-2; 9 bases fit TRBD1. The receptor was isolated from a young man with active or convalescent COVID-19. CDR3 residues: CASSSPGQGTVVGYTF. The CDR3 region has the DNA TGTGCCAGCAGCTCACCGGGACAGGGAACGGTGGTTGGCTACACCTTC.